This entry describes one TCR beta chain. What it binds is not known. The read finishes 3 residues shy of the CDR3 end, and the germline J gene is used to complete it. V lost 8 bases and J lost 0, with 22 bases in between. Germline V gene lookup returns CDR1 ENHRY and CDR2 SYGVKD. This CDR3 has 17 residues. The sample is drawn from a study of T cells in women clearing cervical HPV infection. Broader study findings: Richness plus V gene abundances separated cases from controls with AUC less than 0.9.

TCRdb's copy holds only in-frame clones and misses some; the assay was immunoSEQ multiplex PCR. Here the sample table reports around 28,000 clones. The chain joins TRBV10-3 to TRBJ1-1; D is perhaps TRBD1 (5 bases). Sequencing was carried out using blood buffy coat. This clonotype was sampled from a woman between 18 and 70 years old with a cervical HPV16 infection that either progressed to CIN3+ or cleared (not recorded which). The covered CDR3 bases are TGTGCCATCCGGAGCCGGGCGACAGTAACCATGAACACTGAA. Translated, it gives CAIRSRATVTMNTE. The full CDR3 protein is CAIRSRATVTMNTEAFF.